The 15 T cell receptor beta chains reported below all come from one sample, sequenced in a study of cytomegalovirus exposure and HLA in healthy donors. PCR was performed using 60 Vbeta and 13 Jbeta primers. Clones were read by immunoSEQ multiplex PCR, and TCRdb kept only the in-frame ones, dropping some. The repertoire holds about 170,000 clones, with 62% as singletons. Sequenced input: PBMCs. The receptor source for this set is a man aged 35 to 55 in good health and CMV-seronegative.

Worth noting for this clone: Its ends do not fully match the called genes, so a read error is possible. This CDR3 is also generated by other DNA sequences in the sample. This rearrangement joins TRBV6-5 to TRBJ2-7, with TRBD1 identical over 7 bases. CDR1 is MNHEY, CDR2 SVGAGI, per germline. The length of the CDR3 is 13 residues. CDR3 sequence: CASSRQGTYEQYF. The CDR3 DNA reads as TGTGCCAGCAGCCGACAGGGAACCTATGAGCAGTACTTC.

J is TRBJ1-1 and V is TRBV6-1, with TRBD1 as a possible D gene (6 bases). Germline V CDR1 and CDR2: MNHNS, SASEGT. The CDR3 contains 13 residues. Trimming pared 5 bases from V and 6 bases from J, leaving 13 bases between. This chain's CDR3 is CASSRAGEAEAFF. CDR3 DNA sequence: TGTGCCAGCAGTCGCGCAGGGGAAGCTGAAGCTTTCTTT.

As for this clone: One junction end does not reproduce the germline sequence, and a read error may be involved. V and J are TRBV5-1 and TRBJ2-4, with 9 bases matching TRBD1. Germline values: CDR1 SGHRS, CDR2 YFSETQ. There are 13 residues in the CDR3. The CDR3 sequence: CASSPETGGSLNF. CDR3 DNA sequence: TGCGCCAGCAGCCCCGAGACAGGGGGAAGTTTGAACTTC.

The chain has TRBV10-3 and TRBJ2-1, with 12 bases aligning to TRBD2. The CDR3 has 15 amino acids. V shed 6 bases and J 4 bases; nucleotides not matched to a gene: 4. The germline V gene encodes CDR1 ENHRY and CDR2 SYGVKD. The CDR3 here is CAIRRTSGTYNEQFF. DNA of the CDR3: TGTGCCATCAGAAGGACTAGCGGGACGTACAATGAGCAGTTCTTC.

This clone has just a few counts. The chain links TRBV18 to TRBJ1-1; D possibly corresponds to TRBD1 (5 bases). The CDR3 is made up of 13 amino acids. Germline CDR1 is KGHSH and CDR2 is LQKENI. V was trimmed by 6 bases and J by 2 bases, leaving 10 bases between them. CDR3 in amino acids: CASSRQGNTEAFF. CDR3 nucleotide sequence: TGTGCCAGCTCGAGGCAGGGAAACACTGAAGCTTTCTTT. Using reference TRBV18 and TRBJ1-1 for the parts outside the CDR3, the full variable domain is NAGVMQNPRHLVRRRGQEARLRCSPMKGHSHVYWYRQLPEEGLKFMVYLQKENIIDESGMPKERFSAEFPKEGPSILRIQQVVRGDSAAYFCASSRQGNTEAFFGQGTRLTVV.

V is TRBV19 and J is TRBJ2-2, with 8 bases identical to TRBD1. Trimming took 7 bases from V and 6 from J; bases not matched to a gene: 1. Germline CDR1 is LNHDA and CDR2 is SQIVND (reference sequence). The CDR3 is 12 amino acids. The CDR3 protein is CASTTGAGELFF. CDR3 DNA sequence: TGTGCCAGTACGACAGGGGCCGGGGAGCTGTTTTTT.

This chain uses TRBV27 with TRBJ1-1; D is possibly TRBD1 (6 bases). Germline CDR1 and CDR2: MNHEY and SMNVEV (reference sequence). CDR3 length equals 15 residues. The ends were cut back, 2 bases at V and 4 bases at J, with 14 bases in the middle. CDR3 nucleotide sequence: TGTGCCAGCAGTTTAAAGGGGGTTATGTTCACTGAAGCTTTCTTT. This encodes CASSLKGVMFTEAFF.

This rearrangement joins TRBV6-5 to TRBJ2-7, with D uncertain. The CDR3 spans 15 residues. The germline gives CDR1 MNHEY, CDR2 SVGAGI. V lost 2 bases, J lost 3 bases, and 14 bases lay in between. The DNA of the CDR3 is TGTGCCAGCAGTTACGGTGTCAAACCCGGCTACGAGCAGTACTTC. It is translated as CASSYGVKPGYEQYF.

This chain links TRBV10-1 with TRBJ2-1, with TRBD1 identical over 7 bases. The germline CDR1 and CDR2 sequences are WNHNN and SYGVQD (reference sequence). Trimming removed 6 bases from V and 5 bases from J; junction bases left unmatched: 4. There are 13 residues in the CDR3. CDR3 bases: TGCGCCAGCAGGACAGGGTACGACAATGAGCAGTTCTTC. Protein sequence: CASRTGYDNEQFF.

The chain has TRBV11-3 and TRBJ2-3; D is undetermined. Trimming took off 4 bases at V and 0 bases at J, with 8 bases between the two ends. Germline V gene data show CDR1 as SGHNT and CDR2 as YENEEA. The CDR3 is made up of 14 amino acids. DNA for the CDR3: TGTGCCAGCAGCTCCCTGACTAGCACAGATACGCAGTATTTT. Its protein product is CASSSLTSTDTQYF.

This clone came up a few times. The V gene is TRBV5-1, the J gene TRBJ2-7; D gene ambiguous. CDR1 SGHRS and CDR2 YFSETQ come from the germline V gene. This CDR3 spans 13 amino acids. V was clipped by 1 base and J by 6 bases, with 11 bases between them. The CDR3 nucleotides are TGCGCCAGCAGCTTGTTTCTCGGGTTCGAGCAGTACTTC. Encoded protein: CASSLFLGFEQYF. Full variable domain (remainder filled in from reference TRBV5-1 and TRBJ2-7): KAGVTQTPRYLIKTRGQQVTLSCSPISGHRSVSWYQQTPGQGLQFLFEYFSETQRNKGNFPGRFSGRQFSNSRSEMNVSTLELGDSALYLCASSLFLGFEQYFGPGTRLTVT.

The chain carries TRBV5-1 and TRBJ2-3; D may be TRBD2 (6 bases). The CDR3 contains 13 residues. V shed 4 bases and J shed 0 bases, with 6 bases lying between them. Germline CDR1 reads SGHRS; CDR2 reads YFSETQ. The CDR3 region is CASSGTSTDTQYF. CDR3 coding DNA: TGCGCCAGCAGCGGGACTAGCACAGATACGCAGTATTTT. Full variable domain (rest looked up from reference TRBV5-1 and TRBJ2-3): KAGVTQTPRYLIKTRGQQVTLSCSPISGHRSVSWYQQTPGQGLQFLFEYFSETQRNKGNFPGRFSGRQFSNSRSEMNVSTLELGDSALYLCASSGTSTDTQYFGPGTRLTVL.

The chain uses TRBV15 and TRBJ2-1; 7 nucleotides align to TRBD2. This CDR3 has 13 residues. The ends lost 8 bases at V and 5 bases at J; junction bases unmatched: 6. Germline CDR1 LNHNV, CDR2 YYDKDF (reference sequence). The CDR3, as DNA: TGTGCCACCGAACCGGGGGGTAACAATGAGCAGTTCTTC. Its translation is CATEPGGNNEQFF.

The CDR3 DNA reads as TGCGCCAGCAGCCATCGGGGTGGGGGGGACACTGAAGCTTTCTTT. It is translated as CASSHRGGGDTEAFF. V gene TRBV4-3 combines with J gene TRBJ1-1, with TRBD1 as a possible D gene (5 bases). The germline gives CDR1 LGHNA, CDR2 YSLEER. V was trimmed by 3 bases and J by 3 bases, leaving 14 bases between them. CDR3 length: 15 residues.

V gene TRBV19 combines with J gene TRBJ1-5; 7 bases are a match to TRBD1. CDR1 and CDR2 from the germline V gene are LNHDA and SQIVND (reference sequence). The CDR3 contains 16 residues. The V and J ends lost 5 bases and 6 bases, in that order; junction bases with no gene match: 13. The CDR3 nucleotides are TGTGCCAGTAGTCCCCGCTGGCAGGGGGATGGTCAGCCCCAGCATTTT. As protein: CASSPRWQGDGQPQHF.